This entry concerns a single T cell receptor (beta chain). The antigen is not known. Trimming cost V 2 bases and J 1 base; bases outside gene matches: 10. The length of the CDR3 is 17 residues. Germline V gene data show CDR1 as KGHSH and CDR2 as LQKENI. This entry comes from a study of T-cell memory formation after mild COVID-19. General study findings and limits: Shrinking CD4+ clones were chiefly CM and EM; CD8+ ones were chiefly EMRA. Proof of SARS-CoV-2 specificity was absent for the second-wave clones that crested on day 37.

MiXCR, applied by TCRdb to the 5' RACE reads, yields one record per CDR3 protein. The sample has over 150,000 distinct CDR3 sequences; about 18% are singletons. Sequencing was performed on PBMCs or a T cell subset sorted from them (not recorded which). J is TRBJ1-2 and V is TRBV18; 7 positions match TRBD1. The origin of this receptor is a man younger than 35 who had mild COVID-19 (a few samples of this study predate the infection). Cell type and time point are not known. The CDR3 protein is CASSPFSGQVINYGYTF. Written as DNA, the CDR3 is TGTGCCAGCTCACCATTTTCTGGACAGGTTATTAACTATGGCTACACCTTC. The full variable domain, rest sourced from reference TRBV18 and TRBJ1-2, is NAGVMQNPRHLVRRRGQEARLRCSPMKGHSHVYWYRQLPEEGLKFMVYLQKENIIDESGMPKERFSAEFPKEGPSILRIQQVVRGDSAAYFCASSPFSGQVINYGYTFGSGTRLTVV.